This section outlines one T cell receptor beta chain sequence together with its context. Its antigen is undetermined. Deletions cut 5 bases from V and 6 bases from J, with 14 bases between. This CDR3 region has 14 residues. Germline CDR1 MNHEY, CDR2 SMNVEV (reference sequence). These data belong to a study of T cell repertoires in cytomegalovirus infection. TCRdb recomputed calls from the reads with MiXCR, one row per CDR3 protein. The table includes approximately 220,000 distinct CDR3 sequences, approximately 40% detected once. The clonotype was recovered from a human donor in good health (CMV status not recorded). Some clones in this sample may be carry-over from other donors' samples. This sequence joins TRBV27 and TRBJ2-1, with D maybe TRBD1 (6 bases). The material was CD8+ T cells from cultured PBMCs, obtained from culture after CMV antigen stimulation. CDR3 region: CASSPGDRSNEQFF. The CDR3 DNA sequence: TGTGCCAGCAGTCCAGGAGACAGGTCCAATGAGCAGTTCTTC.